A single sample gave rise to the 20 T cell receptor beta chains below, sequenced in a study of neurological immune-mediated disorders. One entry per CDR3 protein, called by TCRdb with MiXCR from the 5' RACE reads. The sample has around 60,000 distinct CDR3 sequences, about 3.7% seen once; the top ten hold 6% to 8.5%. Sequencing was carried out using PBMCs. These receptors all come from a woman in her sixties or seventies with multiple sclerosis.

This clonotype appeared a few times. The chain combines TRBV12-3 or TRBV12-4 with TRBJ1-5, with D possibly TRBD1 on 6 matching bases. Trimming cost V 2 bases and J 6 bases, with 11 bases left between them. The CDR3 runs 14 residues. The CDR3 nucleotides are TGTGCCAGCAGTTTATCAGGGGTGGGTCAGCCCCAGCATTTT. Amino acids: CASSLSGVGQPQHF.

This clonotype was observed a few times. CDR3 region: CASSQGSEGNEQYF. Written as DNA, the CDR3 is TGTGCCAGCAGCCAAGGGTCGGAAGGCAACGAGCAGTACTTC. The V gene is TRBV4-2, the J gene TRBJ2-7; D gene ambiguous. Germline V gives CDR1 LGHNA, CDR2 YNFKEQ. The CDR3 is 14 residues long. V was pared by 1 base and J by 5 bases, with 12 bases between.

This clonotype has a count of ten or more. The chain combines TRBV27 with TRBJ2-7; D perhaps matches TRBD1 (5 bases). The ends were cut back, 1 base at V and 5 bases at J, with 12 bases in the middle. CDR1 is MNHEY and CDR2 is SMNVEV in the germline V gene (reference sequence). The CDR3 runs 14 residues. CDR3 DNA sequence: TGTGCCAGCAGTTTATATCAGGGCGGCAACGAGCAGTACTTC. Its protein product is CASSLYQGGNEQYF.

At least ten counts were recorded for this clonotype. The CDR3 DNA reads TGCGCCAGCAGTCTGGGGAGGGGCAATCAGCCCCAGCATTTT. Residues: CASSLGRGNQPQHF. The V call is TRBV5-1, the J call TRBJ1-5; D not resolved. This CDR3 is built from 14 residues. V shed 5 bases and J shed 2 bases, with 11 bases lying between them. Germline CDR1 reads SGHRS; CDR2 reads YFSETQ. Full variable domain (outside the CDR3, taken from reference TRBV5-1 and TRBJ1-5): KAGVTQTPRYLIKTRGQQVTLSCSPISGHRSVSWYQQTPGQGLQFLFEYFSETQRNKGNFPGRFSGRQFSNSRSEMNVSTLELGDSALYLCASSLGRGNQPQHFGDGTRLSIL.

This clonotype was detected ten times or more. This sequence joins TRBV7-9 and TRBJ2-1, with D possibly being TRBD2 (6 bases). The CDR3 has 15 residues. Per the germline V gene, CDR1 is SEHNR and CDR2 is FQNEAQ (reference sequence). V shed 5 bases and J shed 1 base, with 12 bases lying between them. The CDR3: CASSTGTPSYNEQFF. Here the CDR3 DNA reads TGTGCCAGCAGCACCGGGACTCCTTCCTACAATGAGCAGTTCTTC.

This clonotype was counted many times. V and J are TRBV4-1 and TRBJ2-3; 12 nucleotides align to TRBD2. Trimming took 0 bases from V and 0 from J; bases not matched to a gene: 10. The CDR3 covers 20 residues. Germline lookup yields CDR1 MGHRA and CDR2 YSYEKL. CDR3: CASSQDRWTSGATSTDTQYF. CDR3 bases: TGCGCCAGCAGCCAAGATAGGTGGACTAGCGGGGCCACTAGCACAGATACGCAGTATTTT.

Ten or more counts support this clonotype. The V and J genes are TRBV5-1 and TRBJ2-1, with 8 bases that match TRBD2. The ends lost 1 base at V and 9 bases at J; junction bases unmatched: 12. Germline CDR1 SGHRS, CDR2 YFSETQ. The CDR3 is 16 amino acids. Here the CDR3 DNA reads TGCGCCAGCAGCTTGTCCGAAGCGGGAGTCTCAGGTGAGCAGTTCTTC. It translates to CASSLSEAGVSGEQFF.

This clonotype was detected ten times or more. This chain links TRBV9 with TRBJ1-5; D gene ambiguous. V lost 2 bases and J lost 0, with 9 bases in between. The CDR3 length is 15 residues. Germline V gene data show CDR1 as SGDLS and CDR2 as YYNGEE. The CDR3 region is CASSVDVNSNQPQHF. In DNA, the CDR3 is TGTGCCAGCAGCGTGGACGTTAATAGCAATCAGCCCCAGCATTTT.

Comments on this clonotype: The final CDR3 position lacks the conserved phenylalanine or tryptophan, pointing to a likely read error. No DNA is shown, since the ends of the CDR3 on it are uncertain; the CDR3 is the one TCRdb lists. This chain links TRBV3-1 with TRBJ1-5. The CDR3 totals 14 residues, both ends included. Germline CDR1 and CDR2: LGHDT and YNNKEL (reference sequence). The CDR3 sequence: CASSQYEAEAPQNV.

This clonotype was counted ten times or more. The chain employs TRBV28 and TRBJ2-5, with unresolved D. CDR3 length: 15 residues. In germline, CDR1 is MDHEN, CDR2 SYDVKM. Trimming cost V 5 bases and J 7 bases, with 20 bases left between them. The CDR3 loop is CASSLLGPLTGTQYF. The CDR3, as DNA: TGTGCCAGCAGTCTTCTCGGGCCCCTAACCGGGACCCAGTACTTC.

This clonotype was counted many times. V and J are TRBV10-2 and TRBJ2-3, with a weak D call TRBD1 (6 bases). CDR3 length equals 13 residues. The germline V gene encodes CDR1 WSHSY and CDR2 SAAADI. The ends were cut back, 8 bases at V and 2 bases at J, with 11 bases in the middle. This CDR3 is CASSRGHTDTQYF. The DNA of the CDR3 is TGCGCCAGCTCACGGGGACACACAGATACGCAGTATTTT.

Many counts were recorded for this clonotype. V gene TRBV20-1 combines with J gene TRBJ2-1; 8 bases are a match to TRBD2. Germline CDR1 and CDR2: DFQATT and SNEGSKA (reference sequence). V lost 2 bases to trimming and J lost 2 bases; unmatched junction nucleotides: 2. The CDR3 covers 14 residues. The CDR3 here is CSARRTSPYNEQFF. The CDR3 DNA reads TGCAGTGCTAGAAGGACTAGCCCCTACAATGAGCAGTTCTTC.

This clonotype was counted many times. V gene TRBV12-3 or TRBV12-4 combines with J gene TRBJ2-2; TRBD1 matches at 9 bases. This CDR3 has 16 residues. Trimming removed 5 bases from V and 5 bases from J; junction bases left unmatched: 9. CDR3 protein: CASSRTGGFGTGELFF. The CDR3 DNA follows: TGTGCCAGCAGTCGAACAGGGGGCTTCGGAACCGGGGAGCTGTTTTTT.

This clonotype came up many times. V is TRBV28 and J is TRBJ2-3, with 9 bases fitting TRBD2. With V trimmed by 3 bases and J by 4 bases, 8 bases remained unmatched. The CDR3 sequence is 16 residues long. The germline V gene encodes CDR1 MDHEN and CDR2 SYDVKM. Here the CDR3 reads CASSFFLAGESDTQYF. CDR3 bases: TGTGCCAGCAGTTTTTTCTTAGCGGGAGAGTCAGATACGCAGTATTTT.

This clonotype appeared many times. This may be a read error: a much more frequent sequence differs by one nucleotide. This chain joins TRBV11-1 and TRBJ1-1, with D uncertain. V lost 1 base to trimming and J lost 2 bases, with 5 bases between them. CDR1 SGHAT and CDR2 FQDESV come from the germline V gene (reference sequence). This CDR3 has 13 amino acids. The CDR3 spells CASSLEGNTEAFF. The DNA for the CDR3 is TGTGCCAGCAGCTTAGAGGGAAACACTGAAGCTTTCTTT.

This clonotype was seen a few times. A much larger clonotype is one base distant, so this may be a read error. The rearrangement links TRBV12-3 or TRBV12-4 to TRBJ2-3; possibly TRBD1 for D (5 bases). Trimming removed 6 bases at V and 5 bases at J, with 15 bases between. The CDR3 consists of 14 residues. CDR3 DNA: TGTGCCAGCAGCCACGGAAAGGGGTTAGATACGCAGTATTTT. Protein: CASSHGKGLDTQYF.

The sample holds many counts of this clonotype. The chain couples TRBV15 to TRBJ2-7, with 7 bases aligning to TRBD2. This CDR3 comprises 15 residues. CDR1 LNHNV and CDR2 YYDKDF come from the germline V gene (reference sequence). V was pared by 0 bases and J by 3 bases, with 5 bases of the junction left unmatched. The CDR3 nucleotides read TGTGCCACCAGCAGAGAGGCTAGCGGAGACTACGAGCAGTACTTC. Residues: CATSREASGDYEQYF.

This clonotype was observed at least ten times. The chain is built from TRBV12-3 or TRBV12-4 and TRBJ2-1; D tentatively fits TRBD1 or TRBD2 (5 bases each). V lost 7 bases and J 9 bases, leaving 10 bases between the germline ends. This CDR3 spans 11 amino acids. The DNA of the CDR3 is TGTGCCAGCACCAAGAGGGGTGAGCAGTTCTTC. Translated, it gives CASTKRGEQFF.

The sample holds many counts of this clonotype. The J gene is TRBJ1-6, the V gene TRBV4-1; D perhaps matches TRBD1 (5 bases). V lost 1 base and J 7 bases, leaving 11 bases between the germline ends. The CDR3 consists of 15 residues. Germline assignment: CDR1 MGHRA and CDR2 YSYEKL. Written as DNA, the CDR3 is TGCGCCAGCAGCCAAGGGACATGGGAAAATTCACCCCTCCACTTT. Protein: CASSQGTWENSPLHF.

This clonotype has ten or more counts. This rearrangement joins TRBV24-1 to TRBJ1-2, with D maybe TRBD1 (5 bases). This CDR3 is 17 amino acids long. The germline V gene has CDR1 KGHDR and CDR2 SFDVKD. V lost 3 bases to trimming and J lost 0 bases, with 16 bases between them. CDR3 region: CATSDAPGPRANYGYTF. The CDR3 DNA follows: TGTGCCACCAGTGATGCACCGGGACCGAGAGCTAACTATGGCTACACCTTC.